Shown below are 22 T cell receptor beta chains from a single sample sequenced in a study of CD8+CD57+ T cells in acquired aplastic anemia (dated by TCRdb to between 2017 and 2018). Sequencing instrument: Illumina HiSeq 2000. Profiling of TCR beta VDJ combinations and CDR3 sequences used genomic DNA as the template. Using fastp at Q25 and MiXCR, TCRdb reprocessed the public reads and kept productive beta chains. Identical CDR3 proteins give one entry, which carries the most common genes and DNA. The sample data list 110,000 or so distinct CDR3 sequences, and approximately 50% of these were observed just once. The top ten constitute 29% of the sample. Expansion of CD8+CD57+ cells had been shown by flow cytometry in the patients chosen for sequencing. Source material: sorted CD4+, CD8+, or CD8+CD57+ T cells (not recorded which) from PBMCs. The receptors come from a human donor with aplastic anemia.

This chain connects TRBV24-1 to TRBJ2-2, with TRBD1 matching 10 bases. V lost 4 bases, J lost 4 bases, and 5 bases stayed unmatched. The CDR3 is 16 residues long. Germline CDR1 is KGHDR and CDR2 is SFDVKD. The CDR3 here is CATSDPDRGVTGELFF. For the CDR3, the DNA is TGTGCCACCAGTGACCCGGACAGGGGGGTCACCGGGGAGCTGTTTTTT.

This clonotype was detected once. V is TRBV7-2 and J is TRBJ2-2; TRBD2 might be the D (5 bases). The germline V and J ends were trimmed by 5 bases and 7 bases, with 8 bases remaining between them. Germline lookup yields CDR1 SGHTA and CDR2 FQGNSA. CDR3 length equals 12 residues. DNA for the CDR3: TGTGCCAGCAGCCGGGGTGTCGGGGAGCTGTTTTTT. This gives the protein CASSRGVGELFF.

Written as DNA, the CDR3 is TGTGCCAGCAGCGAGCCGGGCCCGCGCGAGCAGTACTTC. Translated, it gives CASSEPGPREQYF. The rearrangement joins TRBV7-8 to TRBJ2-7, with D unresolved. CDR1 and CDR2 from the germline V gene are SGHVS and FQNEAQ. With 5 bases removed from V and 6 bases from J, the gap between germline ends came to 14 bases. This CDR3 is built from 13 residues.

This clonotype was recorded at least ten times. The genes are TRBV6-1 and TRBJ2-7, with 10 nucleotides matching TRBD1. CDR1 MNHNS and CDR2 SASEGT come from the germline V gene. J gave up 1 base and V 8 bases, and 2 bases lay outside the gene matches. The CDR3 runs 13 residues. The CDR3 DNA sequence: TGTGCCAGCTGGGACAGGGGATCCTACGAGCAGTACTTC. Its translation is CASWDRGSYEQYF.

This clonotype appeared a single time. This chain links TRBV19 with TRBJ1-6; no reliable D call. There are 14 residues in the CDR3. V was cut by 1 base and J by 8 bases, with 9 bases left in between. CDR1 LNHDA and CDR2 SQIVND come from the germline V gene (reference sequence). The CDR3 loop is CASSIVVGDSPLHF. The CDR3 DNA sequence: TGTGCCAGTAGTATAGTGGTCGGGGATTCACCCCTCCACTTT.

The chain has TRBV10-2 and TRBJ2-5; D is ambiguous. The CDR3 totals 15 residues. CDR1 is WSHSY and CDR2 is SAAADI in the germline V gene. Trimming took off 3 bases at V and 5 bases at J, with 16 bases between the two ends. The chain's CDR3 is CASSEGHPRRETQYF. The CDR3 region has the DNA TGCGCCAGCAGTGAAGGGCACCCGAGACGGGAGACCCAGTACTTC.

The gene calls are TRBV20-1 and TRBJ1-3; 10 bases map to TRBD1. The germline V gene encodes CDR1 DFQATT and CDR2 SNEGSKA (reference sequence). The CDR3 runs to 13 residues. J was trimmed by 6 bases and V by 5 bases; bases with no gene match: 4. The CDR3 DNA reads as TGCAGTGCTCCGACAGGGGGCGAAAACACCATATATTTT. Protein sequence: CSAPTGGENTIYF.

This clonotype showed up just a few times. The J gene is TRBJ1-4, the V gene TRBV4-1; D is possibly TRBD1 (6 bases). V shed 3 bases and J shed 5 bases, with 16 bases lying between them. There are 16 residues in the CDR3. CDR1 is MGHRA and CDR2 is YSYEKL in the germline V gene. The CDR3 nucleotides are TGCGCCAGCAGCCACGTGCCAGGGGAATACAATGAAAAACTGTTTTTT. It codes for CASSHVPGEYNEKLFF.

This chain connects TRBV7-3 to TRBJ2-5; 8 nucleotides agree with TRBD2. V shed 5 bases and J 4 bases; nucleotides not matched to a gene: 6. Germline CDR1 and CDR2: SGHTA and FQGTGA. The CDR3 runs to 14 residues. The CDR3 here is CASSPGGGLETQYF. Here the CDR3 DNA reads TGTGCCAGCAGCCCGGGAGGGGGTTTAGAGACCCAGTACTTC.

The table lists this clonotype with many counts. The chain joins TRBV3-1 to TRBJ1-5; no definite D call. Germline values: CDR1 LGHDT, CDR2 YNNKEL (reference sequence). V lost 4 bases and J lost 6, with 16 bases in between. CDR3 size: 15 residues. Written as DNA, the CDR3 is TGTGCCAGCAGCCCGGTCCTGGGCGGCGGTCAGCCCCAGCATTTT. This codes for CASSPVLGGGQPQHF.

This clonotype showed up many times. V usage is TRBV2 and J usage is TRBJ2-1; 8 bases are a match to TRBD2. This CDR3 has 17 amino acids. Germline CDR1 and CDR2: SNHLY and FYNNEI. V was pared by 7 bases and J by 2 bases, with 13 bases of the junction left unmatched. The CDR3 DNA reads as TGTGCCAGCAAACTGTTGGGAACTAGCGGCCCCTACAATGAGCAGTTCTTC. It specifies CASKLLGTSGPYNEQFF.

The V call is TRBV19, the J call TRBJ1-1; D might be TRBD1 (6 bases). Trimming shortened V by 7 bases and J by 2 bases, and 17 bases separated the two germline ends. The germline V gene encodes CDR1 LNHDA and CDR2 SQIVND (reference sequence). This CDR3 has 15 residues. The CDR3 DNA is TGTGCCAGTACCCCAGGGGTAAAACCCAACACTGAAGCTTTCTTT. Translation: CASTPGVKPNTEAFF.

There are many counts of this clonotype. The chain links TRBV4-3 to TRBJ2-7; 7 nucleotides match TRBD2. This CDR3 region has 16 residues. Looked up from germline, CDR1 is LGHNA and CDR2 is YSLEER. Trimming at V came to 5 bases and at J to 2 bases, leaving 12 bases not matched to a gene. Here the CDR3 reads CASSSTLPSGAYEQYF. The CDR3 region has the DNA TGCGCCAGCAGCAGCACCTTGCCTAGCGGTGCCTACGAGCAGTACTTC.

The chain has TRBV25-1 and TRBJ2-1, with 10 bases aligning to TRBD2. The V gene's germline CDR1 is MGHDK and CDR2 SYGVNS. This CDR3 is 15 amino acids long. V lost 2 bases and J lost 7; bases outside the gene matches: 5. The DNA of the CDR3 is TGTGCCAGCAGTGAACATAGGACTAGCGGTAATGAGCAGTTCTTC. It translates to CASSEHRTSGNEQFF.

This clonotype was counted at least ten times. The chain employs TRBV10-3 and TRBJ2-7; 12 positions match TRBD2. Germline V lookup: CDR1 ENHRY, CDR2 SYGVKD. This CDR3 spans 15 amino acids. V shed 5 bases, J shed 7 bases, and the junction held 9 bases outside the gene matches. In nucleotides, the CDR3 is TGTGCCATCAGTCCCTCTAGCGGGGGGGCCGGAGAGCAGTACTTC. Translating it yields CAISPSSGGAGEQYF.

This clonotype was recorded once. The chain has TRBV2 and TRBJ1-1, with D perhaps TRBD1 (5 bases). This CDR3 region has 12 residues. V was shortened by 5 bases and J by 11 bases, with 15 bases between the two germline ends. CDR1 SNHLY and CDR2 FYNNEI come from the germline V gene. CDR3 loop: CASSTYPTAAFF. CDR3 nucleotides: TGTGCCAGCAGTACCTACCCGACAGCGGCTTTCTTT. The complete variable domain, with remaining parts taken from reference TRBV2 and TRBJ1-1, reads EPEVTQTPSHQVTQMGQEVILRCVPISNHLYFYWYRQILGQKVEFLVSFYNNEISEKSEIFDDQFSVERPDGSNFTLKIRSTKLEDSAMYFCASSTYPTAAFFGQGTRLTVV.

This sequence joins TRBV7-9 and TRBJ2-7; D may be TRBD1 (6 bases). V lost 3 bases, J lost 4 bases, and 7 bases lay in between. This CDR3 is 12 amino acids long. Germline loops: CDR1 SEHNR, CDR2 FQNEAQ (reference sequence). The CDR3 DNA follows: TGTGCCAGCAGCTTTGACAGGTACGAGCAGTACTTC. Residues: CASSFDRYEQYF.

This clonotype was detected ten times or more. This chain uses TRBV5-6 with TRBJ2-7; D remains unclear. V was cut by 3 bases and J by 2 bases, with 9 bases left in between. Germline-derived CDR1 and CDR2 are SGHDT and YYEEEE. The length of the CDR3 is 13 residues. CDR3 nucleotide sequence: TGTGCCAGCAGCTACCGGAATACCTACGAGCAGTACTTC. It translates to CASSYRNTYEQYF.

This chain uses TRBV20-1 with TRBJ2-3; a weak D match, TRBD2 (5 bases). CDR3 length equals 15 residues. The germline V and J ends were trimmed by 0 bases and 1 base, with 11 bases remaining between them. CDR1 is DFQATT, CDR2 SNEGSKA, per germline (reference sequence). This CDR3 reads CSARDPAEGTDTQYF. The CDR3 coding sequence is TGCAGTGCTAGAGATCCAGCGGAGGGCACAGATACGCAGTATTTT.

The chain has TRBV5-1 and TRBJ2-7; TRBD2 matches at 12 bases. J was trimmed by 3 bases and V by 4 bases; bases with no gene match: 2. Per germline, CDR1 SGHRS and CDR2 YFSETQ. The CDR3 length is 14 residues. CDR3 coding DNA: TGCGCCAGCAGCGGACTAGCGGGACGCTACGAGCAGTACTTC. This gives the protein CASSGLAGRYEQYF.

The chain uses TRBV15 and TRBJ2-7; a possible D gene is TRBD1 (6 bases). The CDR3 totals 14 residues. Trimming pared 0 bases from V and 3 bases from J, leaving 9 bases between. CDR1 is LNHNV, CDR2 YYDKDF, per germline (reference sequence). CDR3 sequence (DNA): TGTGCCACCAGCAGAGAGCGAGGGGGCTACGAGCAGTACTTC. Translating it yields CATSRERGGYEQYF.

The genes are TRBV6-2 or TRBV6-3 and TRBJ1-1, with no clear D. Germline CDR1 MNHEY, CDR2 SVGEGT. V was cut by 8 bases and J by 5 bases, with 9 bases left in between. The length of the CDR3 is 11 residues. This CDR3 reads CASRKRTEAFF. The CDR3 DNA reads as TGTGCCAGCCGGAAGCGAACTGAAGCTTTCTTT.